A selection of T cell receptor beta chains follows, all from one sample in a study of blood T cell repertoires in COVID-19. Sequenced by immunoSEQ multiplex PCR; TCRdb stores in-frame clones only, minus some. The sample has approximately 380,000 clones, 91% seen once. The material sequenced was PBMCs or T cells enriched from blood (not recorded which). The source is a woman between 40 and 50 years old who had been exposed to COVID-19. Each CDR3 is given with its conserved first and last residue. A D gene is named only where the DNA matches it firmly. Clone size is shown for a subset of rows, as once, few, many or a class of expanded clone.

D: -
J: TRBJ1-3
size: -
V: TRBV27
DNA: TGTGCCAGCAGCCGCCAGGGCTCTGGAAACACCATATATTTT
CDR3: CASSRQGSGNTIYF

D: -
J: TRBJ2-7
size: -
V: TRBV9
DNA: TGTGCCAGCAGCGTAGTCTGGGAGGCGTCCTACGAGCAGTACTTC
CDR3: CASSVVWEASYEQYF

D: TRBD1
J: TRBJ2-6
size: -
V: TRBV3-1/TRBV3-2
DNA: TGTGCCAGCAGTTTGACAGGGGGCGCTGGGGCCAACGTCCTGACTTTC
CDR3: CASSLTGGAGANVLTF

D: TRBD1
J: TRBJ1-1
size: -
V: TRBV7-3
DNA: TGTGCCAGCAGCCCCCAGGGACAGTGGGACACTGAAGCTTTCTTT
CDR3: CASSPQGQWDTEAFF

D: -
J: TRBJ1-1
size: -
V: TRBV30
DNA: TGTGCCTGGAGTGATACAGGAGTACAAGCTTTCTTT
CDR3: CAWSDTGVQAFF

D: TRBD2
J: TRBJ2-3
size: few
V: TRBV9
DNA: TGTGCCAGCAGCGTAGCGGGGGGGCATACGCAGTATTTT
CDR3: CASSVAGGHTQYF

D: -
J: TRBJ2-5
size: -
V: TRBV18
DNA: TGTGCCAGCTCACCCGGGTTAACGGAGACCCAGTACTTC
CDR3: CASSPGLTETQYF

D: -
J: TRBJ1-1
size: -
V: TRBV6-4
DNA: TGTGCCAGTCCCTGGGTAGGGGGGGAGAAGACTGAAGCTTTCTTT
CDR3: CASPWVGGEKTEAFF

D: TRBD1
J: TRBJ2-3
size: -
V: TRBV29-1
DNA: TGCAGCGCCGCCGGGACAGGGACGAGGGATACGCAGTATTTT
CDR3: CSAAGTGTRDTQYF

D: -
J: TRBJ1-2
size: once
V: TRBV6-5
DNA: TGTGCCAGCAGTTACTCTGGCACCAACTATGGCTACACCTTC
CDR3: CASSYSGTNYGYTF

D: -
J: TRBJ2-7
size: -
V: TRBV7-2
DNA: TGTGCCAGCAGCTTAGCGGGGGGGCAGGACTACGAGCAGTACTTC
CDR3: CASSLAGGQDYEQYF

D: TRBD1
J: TRBJ1-1
size: -
V: TRBV19
DNA: TGTGCCAGTAACTTTCGCGGGACAGGTGATAACACTGAAGCTTTCTTT
CDR3: CASNFRGTGDNTEAFF

D: -
J: TRBJ1-1
size: -
V: TRBV9
DNA: TGTGCCAGCAGCCCTCGCCGGGTCATGGGGGGGACTGAAGCTTTCTTT
CDR3: CASSPRRVMGGTEAFF

D: -
J: TRBJ1-1
size: -
V: TRBV14
DNA: TGTGCCAGCAGCCCCGAAGTCCGAGAGAACACTGAAGCTTTCTTT
CDR3: CASSPEVRENTEAFF

D: -
J: TRBJ2-3
size: -
V: TRBV6-5
DNA: TGTGCCAGCCGTCCGGGACAAGGGTCAGATACGCAGTATTTT
CDR3: CASRPGQGSDTQYF

D: -
J: TRBJ1-6
size: -
V: TRBV5-5
DNA: TGTGCCAGCAGCTTGCGGGAGGGGTATAATTCACCCCTCCACTTT
CDR3: CASSLREGYNSPLHF

D: TRBD1
J: TRBJ1-4
size: -
V: TRBV15
DNA: TGTGCCACCAGCACACGGAACAGGGGAGGAGCTAATGAAAAACTGTTTTTT
CDR3: CATSTRNRGGANEKLFF

D: -
J: TRBJ1-2
size: -
V: TRBV18
DNA: TGTGCCAGCTCACCGGGGGGGGCTGGAGGCTACACCTTC
CDR3: CASSPGGAGGYTF

D: -
J: TRBJ2-7
size: -
V: TRBV7-8
DNA: TGTGCCAGCAGCTTAGGAGGGGGCGAGCAGTACTTC
CDR3: CASSLGGGEQYF

D: -
J: TRBJ1-4
size: -
V: TRBV6-2/TRBV6-3
DNA: TGTGCCAGCAGTTACATATTGGGAGGATTTGATAATGAAAAACTGTTTTTT
CDR3: CASSYILGGFDNEKLFF

D: TRBD1
J: TRBJ1-2
size: -
V: TRBV3-1/TRBV3-2
DNA: TGTGCCAGCAGCCAAACGGGGGACAGGGGGTTGTATGGCTACACCTTC
CDR3: CASSQTGDRGLYGYTF

D: TRBD1
J: TRBJ1-4
size: -
V: TRBV27
DNA: TGTGCCAGCAGTTTATCGATTGGGACAGGGTACGGGAGTGAAAAACTGTTTTTT
CDR3: CASSLSIGTGYGSEKLFF

D: -
J: TRBJ1-2
size: once
V: TRBV7-3
DNA: TGTGCCAGCAGCTTACTAGCTTGGCGAGGCTACACCTTC
CDR3: CASSLLAWRGYTF

D: -
J: TRBJ2-6
size: -
V: TRBV7-6
DNA: TGTGCCAGCAGCTTATGGGGGAGGTCTGGGGCCAACGTCCTGACTTTC
CDR3: CASSLWGRSGANVLTF

D: -
J: TRBJ2-7
size: -
V: TRBV19
DNA: TGTGCCAGTAGTCCACAGGGACGGCCCTACGAGCAGTACTTC
CDR3: CASSPQGRPYEQYF

D: -
J: TRBJ1-6
size: once
V: TRBV5-1
DNA: TGCGCCAGCAGCTTGAGTCAGGGGCTTAATTCACCCCTCCACTTT
CDR3: CASSLSQGLNSPLHF

D: -
J: TRBJ1-4
size: -
V: TRBV30
DNA: TGTGCCTGGAGTGTAAGGGAGGGGGAAAAACTGTTTTTT
CDR3: CAWSVREGEKLFF